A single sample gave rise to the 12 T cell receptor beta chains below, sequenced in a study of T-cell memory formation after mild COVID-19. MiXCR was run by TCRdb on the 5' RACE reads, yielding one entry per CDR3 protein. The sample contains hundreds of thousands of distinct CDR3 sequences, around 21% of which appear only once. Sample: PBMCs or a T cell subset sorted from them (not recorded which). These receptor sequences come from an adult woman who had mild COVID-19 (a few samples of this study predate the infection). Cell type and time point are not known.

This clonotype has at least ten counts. CDR3 DNA sequence: TGTGCCAGCGGAAGACAGGCGTACGAGCAGTACTTC. It translates to CASGRQAYEQYF. The chain links TRBV11-3 to TRBJ2-7; a weak D match, TRBD1 (6 bases). The CDR3 covers 12 residues. Germline assignment: CDR1 SGHNT and CDR2 YENEEA. Trimming pared 8 bases from V and 4 bases from J, leaving 12 bases between.

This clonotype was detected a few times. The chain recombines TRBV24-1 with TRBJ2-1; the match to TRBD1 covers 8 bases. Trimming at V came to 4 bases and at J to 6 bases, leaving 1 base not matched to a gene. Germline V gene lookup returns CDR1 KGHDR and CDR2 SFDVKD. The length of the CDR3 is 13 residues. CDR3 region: CATSDTGGNEQFF. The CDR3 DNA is TGTGCCACCAGTGACACAGGGGGCAATGAGCAGTTCTTC.

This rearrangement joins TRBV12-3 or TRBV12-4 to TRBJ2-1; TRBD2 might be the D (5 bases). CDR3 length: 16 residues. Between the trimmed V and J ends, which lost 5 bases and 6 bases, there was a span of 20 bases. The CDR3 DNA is TGTGCCAGCAGTCCCACGACTACAGTTCCGCCCAATGAGCAGTTCTTC. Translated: CASSPTTTVPPNEQFF.

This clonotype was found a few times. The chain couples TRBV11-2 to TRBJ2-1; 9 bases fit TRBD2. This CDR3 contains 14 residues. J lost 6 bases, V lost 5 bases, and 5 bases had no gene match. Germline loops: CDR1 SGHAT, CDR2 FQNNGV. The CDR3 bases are TGTGCCAGCAGCCGGGGACTAGCACCCAATGAGCAGTTCTTC. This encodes CASSRGLAPNEQFF.

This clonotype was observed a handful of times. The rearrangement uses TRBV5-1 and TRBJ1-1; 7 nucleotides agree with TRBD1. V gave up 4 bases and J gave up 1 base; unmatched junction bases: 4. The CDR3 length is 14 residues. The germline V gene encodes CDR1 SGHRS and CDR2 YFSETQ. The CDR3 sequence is CASSTQGGNTEAFF. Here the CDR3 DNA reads TGCGCCAGCAGCACCCAGGGGGGGAACACTGAAGCTTTCTTT.

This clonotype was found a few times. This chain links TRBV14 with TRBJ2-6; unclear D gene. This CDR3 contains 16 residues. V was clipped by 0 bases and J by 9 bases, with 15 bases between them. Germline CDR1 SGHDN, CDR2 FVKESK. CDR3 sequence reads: CASSQEKQASGNVLTF. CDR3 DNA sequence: TGTGCCAGCAGCCAAGAGAAGCAGGCCAGTGGCAACGTCCTGACTTTC.

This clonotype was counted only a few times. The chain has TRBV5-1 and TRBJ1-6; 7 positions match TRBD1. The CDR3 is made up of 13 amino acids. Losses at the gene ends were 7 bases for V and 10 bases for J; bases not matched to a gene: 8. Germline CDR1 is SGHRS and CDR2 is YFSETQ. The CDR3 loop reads CASHDRVESPLHF. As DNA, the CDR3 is TGCGCCAGCCACGACAGGGTAGAATCACCCCTCCACTTT.

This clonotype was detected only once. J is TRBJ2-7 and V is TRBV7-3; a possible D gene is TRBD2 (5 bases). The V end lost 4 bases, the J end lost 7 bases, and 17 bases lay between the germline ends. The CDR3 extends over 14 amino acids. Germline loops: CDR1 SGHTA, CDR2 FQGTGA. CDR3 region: CASSSDGILGEQYF. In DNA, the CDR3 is TGTGCCAGCAGCTCGGACGGGATCTTAGGGGAGCAGTACTTC.

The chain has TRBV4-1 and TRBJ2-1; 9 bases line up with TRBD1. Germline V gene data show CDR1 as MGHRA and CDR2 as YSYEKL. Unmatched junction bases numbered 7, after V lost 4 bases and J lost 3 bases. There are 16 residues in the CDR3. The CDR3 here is CASSPIPGQGYNEQFF. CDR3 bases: TGCGCCAGCAGCCCTATACCGGGACAGGGCTACAATGAGCAGTTCTTC.

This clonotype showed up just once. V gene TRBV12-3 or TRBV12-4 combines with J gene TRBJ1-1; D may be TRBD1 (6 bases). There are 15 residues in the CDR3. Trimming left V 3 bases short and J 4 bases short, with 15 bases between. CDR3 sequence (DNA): TGTGCCAGCAGTTTTATCACAGGGATGGGCACTGAAGCTTTCTTT. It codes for CASSFITGMGTEAFF.

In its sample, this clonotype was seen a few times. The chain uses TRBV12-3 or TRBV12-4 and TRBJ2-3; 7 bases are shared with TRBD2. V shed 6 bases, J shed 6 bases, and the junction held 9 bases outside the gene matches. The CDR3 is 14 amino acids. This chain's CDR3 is CASSWGGSVDTQYF. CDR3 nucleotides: TGTGCCAGCAGCTGGGGGGGATCGGTCGATACGCAGTATTTT.

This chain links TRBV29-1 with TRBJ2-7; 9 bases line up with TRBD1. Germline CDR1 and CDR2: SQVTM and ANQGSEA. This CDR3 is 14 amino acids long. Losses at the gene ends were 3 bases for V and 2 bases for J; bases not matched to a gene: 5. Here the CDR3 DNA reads TGCAGCGTTGAGGGGGGACAGGGAGCCTACGAGCAGTACTTC. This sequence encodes CSVEGGQGAYEQYF.